These 14 T cell receptor beta chains came from one sample sequenced in a study of blood T cells in healthy people across ages. The authors ran a second PCR of about 6 to 11 cycles using a sample-barcoded 5' primer and a J-beta primer mix. TCRdb used MiXCR to reprocess the 5' RACE reads, holding one entry per CDR3 protein. The sample includes hundreds of thousands of distinct CDR3 sequences, under 25% seen only once; the top ten take 3% to 4%. Input material: blood. Every receptor here comes from a man between 65 and 85 years old in good health.

J is TRBJ2-1 and V is TRBV29-1; TRBD2 might be the D (5 bases). Per the germline V gene, CDR1 is SQVTM and CDR2 is ANQGSEA. The CDR3 has 11 residues. With 7 bases removed from V and 10 bases from J, the gap between germline ends came to 14 bases. The CDR3 nucleotides read TGCAGCGCCCGGGCCCCGGGGGAGCAGTTCTTC. Translation gives CSARAPGEQFF.

This clonotype was picked up a small number of times. This chain connects TRBV5-1 to TRBJ2-5; 7 bases agree with TRBD2. The assigned J gene may be wrong: the sequence end matches TRBJ2-1 better. CDR1 and CDR2 from the germline V gene are SGHRS and YFSETQ. The CDR3 has 16 residues. The CDR3 loop reads CASSFGLTGGINEQFF. The CDR3 nucleotides read TGCGCCAGCAGCTTTGGACTAACGGGAGGAATAAATGAGCAGTTCTTC.

J is TRBJ2-6 and V is TRBV12-3 or TRBV12-4, with D possibly being TRBD1 (5 bases). With 10 bases removed from V and 0 bases from J, the gap between germline ends came to 16 bases. The CDR3 consists of 16 residues. The CDR3 is CAIIQGNSSGANVLTF. The CDR3 DNA sequence: TGTGCCATTATCCAGGGTAACAGCTCTGGGGCCAACGTCCTGACTTTC.

This rearrangement joins TRBV15 to TRBJ2-5, with D uncertain. The V gene's germline CDR1 is LNHNV and CDR2 YYDKDF (reference sequence). The CDR3 length is 15 residues. Trimming removed 4 bases at V and 3 bases at J, with 15 bases between. In nucleotides, the CDR3 is TGTGCCACCAGCACCTATAGTACCCGCAAAGAGACCCAGTACTTC. Translation: CATSTYSTRKETQYF.

This clonotype was counted ten times or more. The rearrangement links TRBV6-1 to TRBJ2-1, with D perhaps TRBD1 or TRBD2 (5 bases each). The CDR3 runs 14 residues. Between the trimmed V and J ends, which lost 9 bases and 7 bases, there was a span of 19 bases. Germline lookup yields CDR1 MNHNS and CDR2 SASEGT. CDR3: CASGGRTLENEQFF. CDR3 nucleotide sequence: TGTGCCAGTGGGGGACGGACCCTGGAGAATGAGCAGTTCTTC.

The chain links TRBV5-1 to TRBJ2-1; TRBD2 matches 8 bases. CDR3 length equals 15 residues. J was trimmed by 2 bases and V by 6 bases; bases with no gene match: 7. Germline CDR1 and CDR2: SGHRS and YFSETQ. The CDR3 region has the DNA TGCGCCAGCATCGAAACTAGCGGCCCCTACAATGAGCAGTTCTTC. Residues: CASIETSGPYNEQFF.

V is TRBV2 and J is TRBJ2-7; the D gene is possibly TRBD2 (6 bases). Trimming pared 6 bases from V and 3 bases from J, leaving 15 bases between. This CDR3 contains 14 residues. The germline V gene has CDR1 SNHLY and CDR2 FYNNEI. CDR3 DNA: TGTGCCAGCAGCGCGGGACCTGGGGGCTACGAGCAGTACTTC. It encodes CASSAGPGGYEQYF. The variable domain in full, with the rest retrieved from reference TRBV2 and TRBJ2-7, is EPEVTQTPSHQVTQMGQEVILRCVPISNHLYFYWYRQILGQKVEFLVSFYNNEISEKSEIFDDQFSVERPDGSNFTLKIRSTKLEDSAMYFCASSAGPGGYEQYFGPGTRLTVT.

The J gene is TRBJ2-5, the V gene TRBV9; 10 bases agree with TRBD2. The assigned J gene may be wrong: the sequence end matches TRBJ2-7 better. The germline CDR1 and CDR2 sequences are SGDLS and YYNGEE. The CDR3 runs to 15 residues. CDR3 sequence: CASSVSTSGNYEQYF. DNA of the CDR3: TGTGCCAGCAGCGTAAGCACTAGCGGGAATTACGAGCAGTACTTC.

The V and J genes are TRBV20-1 and TRBJ1-6; D is perhaps TRBD1 (5 bases). The CDR3 totals 15 residues. CDR1 is DFQATT, CDR2 SNEGSKA, per germline (reference sequence). The germline V and J ends were trimmed by 5 bases and 5 bases, with 16 bases remaining between them. CDR3 DNA sequence: TGCAGTGCTGGGGACCCAGGGTACCATAATTCACCCCTCCACTTT. This sequence encodes CSAGDPGYHNSPLHF.

V and J are TRBV28 and TRBJ2-7; D may be TRBD1 or TRBD2 (5 bases each). The germline V gene encodes CDR1 MDHEN and CDR2 SYDVKM. V was pared by 3 bases and J by 0 bases, with 9 bases between. The CDR3 runs to 14 residues. CDR3 sequence: CASSFRDGSYEQYF. CDR3 nucleotide sequence: TGTGCCAGCAGTTTTAGGGACGGCTCCTACGAGCAGTACTTC.

The chain employs TRBV29-1 and TRBJ2-6; the D is unclear. CDR3 length: 14 residues. Trimming shortened V by 3 bases and J by 0 bases, and 6 bases separated the two germline ends. Germline V gene lookup returns CDR1 SQVTM and CDR2 ANQGSEA. CDR3 residues: CSVEERSGANVLTF. The CDR3 DNA reads as TGCAGCGTTGAGGAGCGCTCTGGGGCCAACGTCCTGACTTTC. Based on the CDR3 plus reference TRBV29-1 and TRBJ2-6, the full variable domain is SAVISQKPSRDICQRGTSLTIQCQVDSQVTMMFWYRQQPGQSLTLIATANQGSEATYESGFVIDKFPISRPNLTFSTLTVSNMSPEDSSIYLCSVEERSGANVLTFGAGSRLTVL.

The V and J genes are TRBV12-3 or TRBV12-4 and TRBJ2-2; D is unresolved. This CDR3 is built from 13 residues. Deletions cut 1 base from V and 6 bases from J, with 6 bases between. CDR3 sequence: CASSLGPSGELFF. In nucleotides, the CDR3 is TGTGCCAGCAGTTTAGGTCCCTCCGGGGAGCTGTTTTTT.

V usage is TRBV2 and J usage is TRBJ1-4; possibly TRBD1 for D (6 bases). V was clipped by 6 bases and J by 2 bases, with 16 bases between them. The germline CDR1 and CDR2 sequences are SNHLY and FYNNEI. The CDR3 has 16 residues. The CDR3 loop reads CASRIGQTPTNEKLFF. CDR3 DNA sequence: TGTGCCAGCAGGATAGGACAGACCCCTACTAATGAAAAACTGTTTTTT.

The rearrangement links TRBV20-1 to TRBJ2-7; 9 bases line up with TRBD2. V lost 3 bases and J lost 5; bases outside the gene matches: 11. Germline assignment: CDR1 DFQATT and CDR2 SNEGSKA (reference sequence). The CDR3 runs to 15 residues. As DNA, the CDR3 is TGCAGTGCTAGCCCGGGGGGTAGCGGGAGCAACGAGCAGTACTTC. Residues: CSASPGGSGSNEQYF.